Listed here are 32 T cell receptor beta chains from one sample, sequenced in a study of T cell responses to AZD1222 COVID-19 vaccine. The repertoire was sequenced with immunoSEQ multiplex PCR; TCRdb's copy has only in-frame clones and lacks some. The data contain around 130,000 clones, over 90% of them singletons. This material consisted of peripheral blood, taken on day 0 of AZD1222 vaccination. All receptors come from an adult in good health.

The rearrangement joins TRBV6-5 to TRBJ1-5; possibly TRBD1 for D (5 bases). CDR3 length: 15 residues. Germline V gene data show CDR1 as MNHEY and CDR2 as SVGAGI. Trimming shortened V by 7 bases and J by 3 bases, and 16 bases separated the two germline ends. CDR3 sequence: CASTGVWGDNQPQHF. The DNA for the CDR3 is TGTGCCAGCACGGGGGTTTGGGGGGACAATCAGCCCCAGCATTTT.

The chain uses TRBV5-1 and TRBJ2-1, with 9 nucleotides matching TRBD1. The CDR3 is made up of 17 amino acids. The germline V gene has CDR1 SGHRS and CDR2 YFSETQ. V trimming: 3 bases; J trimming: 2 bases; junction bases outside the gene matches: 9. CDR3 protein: CASSWYLTGGTYNEQFF. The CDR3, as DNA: TGCGCCAGCAGCTGGTACCTGACAGGGGGAACCTACAATGAGCAGTTCTTC. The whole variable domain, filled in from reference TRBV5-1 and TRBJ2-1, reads KAGVTQTPRYLIKTRGQQVTLSCSPISGHRSVSWYQQTPGQGLQFLFEYFSETQRNKGNFPGRFSGRQFSNSRSEMNVSTLELGDSALYLCASSWYLTGGTYNEQFFGPGTRLTVL.

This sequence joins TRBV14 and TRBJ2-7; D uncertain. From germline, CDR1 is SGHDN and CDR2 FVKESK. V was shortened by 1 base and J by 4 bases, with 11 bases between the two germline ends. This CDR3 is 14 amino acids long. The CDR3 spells CASSQGGNEYEQYF. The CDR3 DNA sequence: TGTGCCAGCAGCCAAGGGGGTAATGAGTACGAGCAGTACTTC.

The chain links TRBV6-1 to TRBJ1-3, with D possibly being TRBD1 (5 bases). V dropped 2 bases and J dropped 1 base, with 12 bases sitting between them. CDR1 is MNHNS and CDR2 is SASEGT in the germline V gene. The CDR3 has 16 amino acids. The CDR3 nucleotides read TGTGCCAGCAGTGAACCGACAGAACTTTCTGGAAACACCATATATTTT. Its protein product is CASSEPTELSGNTIYF.

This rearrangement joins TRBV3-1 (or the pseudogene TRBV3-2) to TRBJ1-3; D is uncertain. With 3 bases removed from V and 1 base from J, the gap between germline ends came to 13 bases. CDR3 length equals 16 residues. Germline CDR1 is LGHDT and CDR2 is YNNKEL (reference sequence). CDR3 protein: CASSHPGRWSGNTIYF. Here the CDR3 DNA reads TGTGCCAGCAGCCATCCGGGGAGGTGGTCTGGAAACACCATATATTTT.

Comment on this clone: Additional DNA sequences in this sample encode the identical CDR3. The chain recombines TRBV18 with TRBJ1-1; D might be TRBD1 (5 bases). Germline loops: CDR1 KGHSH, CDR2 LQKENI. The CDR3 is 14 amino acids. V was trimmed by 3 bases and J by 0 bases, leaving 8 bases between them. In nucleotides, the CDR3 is TGTGCCAGCTCACCCGGGGGACTGAACACTGAAGCTTTCTTT. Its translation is CASSPGGLNTEAFF. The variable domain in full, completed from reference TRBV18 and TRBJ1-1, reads NAGVMQNPRHLVRRRGQEARLRCSPMKGHSHVYWYRQLPEEGLKFMVYLQKENIIDESGMPKERFSAEFPKEGPSILRIQQVVRGDSAAYFCASSPGGLNTEAFFGQGTRLTVV.

CDR3 region: CASSQDPGRNYGYTF. In nucleotides, the CDR3 is TGTGCCAGCAGCCAAGATCCAGGGCGGAACTATGGCTACACCTTC. The V gene is TRBV4-2, the J gene TRBJ1-2; perhaps TRBD1 as D (5 bases). Germline values: CDR1 LGHNA, CDR2 YNFKEQ. The CDR3 runs 15 residues. V lost 0 bases and J lost 2, with 10 bases in between.

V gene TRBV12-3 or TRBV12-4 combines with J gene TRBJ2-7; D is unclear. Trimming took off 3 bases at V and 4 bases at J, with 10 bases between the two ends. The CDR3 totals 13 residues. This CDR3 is CASSFGSAYEQYF. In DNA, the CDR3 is TGTGCCAGCAGTTTTGGCAGCGCTTACGAGCAGTACTTC.

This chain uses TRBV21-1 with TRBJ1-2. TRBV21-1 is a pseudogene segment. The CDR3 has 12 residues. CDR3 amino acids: CASPRGQGGYTF. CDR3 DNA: TGTGCCAGCCCCCGGGGCCAGGGAGGCTACACCTTC.

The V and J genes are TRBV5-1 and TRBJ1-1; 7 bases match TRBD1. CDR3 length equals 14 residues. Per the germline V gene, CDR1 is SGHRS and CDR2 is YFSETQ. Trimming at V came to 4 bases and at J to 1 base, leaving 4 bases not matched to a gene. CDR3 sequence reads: CASSDYRGNTEAFF. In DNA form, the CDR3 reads TGCGCCAGCAGCGATTACAGGGGGAACACTGAAGCTTTCTTT.

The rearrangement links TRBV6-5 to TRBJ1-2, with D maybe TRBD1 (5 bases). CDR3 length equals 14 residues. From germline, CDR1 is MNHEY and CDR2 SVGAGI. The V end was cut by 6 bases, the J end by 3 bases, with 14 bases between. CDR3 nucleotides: TGTGCCAGCAGCCGTCGTGTGACAGACTATGGCTACACCTTC. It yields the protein CASSRRVTDYGYTF.

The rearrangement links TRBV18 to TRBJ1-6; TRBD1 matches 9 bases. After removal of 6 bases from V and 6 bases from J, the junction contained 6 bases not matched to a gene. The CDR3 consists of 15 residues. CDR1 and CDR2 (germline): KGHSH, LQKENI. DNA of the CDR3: TGTGCCAGCTCCCGGGACAGGGCGAGTAATTCACCCCTCCACTTT. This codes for CASSRDRASNSPLHF.

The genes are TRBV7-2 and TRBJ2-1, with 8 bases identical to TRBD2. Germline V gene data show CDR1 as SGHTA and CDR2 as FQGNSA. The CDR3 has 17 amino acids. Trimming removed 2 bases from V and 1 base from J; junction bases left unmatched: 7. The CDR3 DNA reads TGTGCCAGCAGCTTATATGGGACTAGTGTATCCTACAATGAGCAGTTCTTC. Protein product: CASSLYGTSVSYNEQFF.

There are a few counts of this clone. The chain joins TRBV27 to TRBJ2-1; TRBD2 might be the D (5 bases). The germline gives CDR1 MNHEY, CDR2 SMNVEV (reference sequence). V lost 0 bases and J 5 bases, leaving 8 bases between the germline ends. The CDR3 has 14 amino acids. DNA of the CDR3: TGTGCCAGCAGTTTATCGAGGGTGAACAATGAGCAGTTCTTC. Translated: CASSLSRVNNEQFF.

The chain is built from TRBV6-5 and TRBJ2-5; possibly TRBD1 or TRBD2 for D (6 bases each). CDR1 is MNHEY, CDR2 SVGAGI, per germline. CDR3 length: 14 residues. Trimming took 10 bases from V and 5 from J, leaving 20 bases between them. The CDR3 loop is CATPWGATEETQYF. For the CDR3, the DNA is TGTGCCACCCCTTGGGGGGCGACGGAGGAGACCCAGTACTTC.

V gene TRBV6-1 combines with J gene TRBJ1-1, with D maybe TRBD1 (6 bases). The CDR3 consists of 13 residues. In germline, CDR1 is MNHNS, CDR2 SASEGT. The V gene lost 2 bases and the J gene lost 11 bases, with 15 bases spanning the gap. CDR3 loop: CASSESRGRTAFF. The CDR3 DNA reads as TGTGCCAGCAGTGAATCCCGGGGGCGGACGGCTTTCTTT.

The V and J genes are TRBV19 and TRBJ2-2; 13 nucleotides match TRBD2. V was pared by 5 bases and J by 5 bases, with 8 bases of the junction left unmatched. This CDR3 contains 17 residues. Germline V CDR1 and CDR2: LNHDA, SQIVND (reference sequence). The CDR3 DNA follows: TGTGCCAGTAGTTTGACTAGCGGGGGGCCAGGAACCGGGGAGCTGTTTTTT. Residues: CASSLTSGGPGTGELFF.

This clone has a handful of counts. CDR3 coding DNA: TGTGCCAGCAGCCTACGCGGTACCACTGAAGCTTTCTTT. Translating it yields CASSLRGTTEAFF. The chain has TRBV12-3 or TRBV12-4 and TRBJ1-1; D gene uncertain. Trimming cost V 6 bases and J 4 bases, with 12 bases left between them. The CDR3 consists of 13 residues.

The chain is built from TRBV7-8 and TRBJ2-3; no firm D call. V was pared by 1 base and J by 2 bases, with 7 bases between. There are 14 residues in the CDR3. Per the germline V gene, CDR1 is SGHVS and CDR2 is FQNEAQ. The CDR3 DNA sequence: TGTGCCAGCAGCTTAGTTGCCATCACAGATACGCAGTATTTT. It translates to CASSLVAITDTQYF. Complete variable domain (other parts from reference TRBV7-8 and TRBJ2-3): GAGVSQSPRYKVAKRGQDVALRCDPISGHVSLFWYQQALGQGPEFLTYFQNEAQLDKSGLPSDRFFAERPEGSVSTLKIQRTQQEDSAVYLCASSLVAITDTQYFGPGTRLTVL.

In DNA form, the CDR3 reads TGTGCCAGCAGCTTAGGACTTCGAAGATGGTACGAGCAGTACTTC. This encodes CASSLGLRRWYEQYF. The V call is TRBV7-8, the J call TRBJ2-7; D uncertain. The CDR3 is 15 residues long. Germline V gene lookup returns CDR1 SGHVS and CDR2 FQNEAQ. V lost 1 base and J lost 4, with 14 bases in between.

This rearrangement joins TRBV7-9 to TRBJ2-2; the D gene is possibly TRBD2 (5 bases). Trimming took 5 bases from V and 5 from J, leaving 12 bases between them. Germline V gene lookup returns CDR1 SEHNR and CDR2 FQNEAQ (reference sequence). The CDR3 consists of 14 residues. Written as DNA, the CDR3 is TGTGCCAGCAGCCTCCGGGATGGGACCGGGGAGCTGTTTTTT. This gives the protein CASSLRDGTGELFF.

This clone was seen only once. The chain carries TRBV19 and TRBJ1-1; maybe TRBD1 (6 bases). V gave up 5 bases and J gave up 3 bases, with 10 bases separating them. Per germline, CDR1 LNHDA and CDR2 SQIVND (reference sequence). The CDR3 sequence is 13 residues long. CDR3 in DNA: TGTGCCAGTAGTGGACAGAGGGACACTGAAGCTTTCTTT. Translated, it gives CASSGQRDTEAFF.

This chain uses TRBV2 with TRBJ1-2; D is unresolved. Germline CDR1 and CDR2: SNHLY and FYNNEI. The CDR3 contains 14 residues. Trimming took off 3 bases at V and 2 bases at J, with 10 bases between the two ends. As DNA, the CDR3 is TGTGCCAGCAGTGAGGTCATCAAAAACTATGGCTACACCTTC. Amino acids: CASSEVIKNYGYTF.

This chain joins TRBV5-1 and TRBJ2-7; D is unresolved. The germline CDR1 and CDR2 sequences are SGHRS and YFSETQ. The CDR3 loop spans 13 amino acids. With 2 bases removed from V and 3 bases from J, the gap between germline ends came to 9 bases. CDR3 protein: CASSLTEGYEQYF. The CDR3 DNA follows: TGCGCCAGCAGCTTAACTGAAGGCTACGAGCAGTACTTC. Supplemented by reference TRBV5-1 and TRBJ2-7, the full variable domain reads KAGVTQTPRYLIKTRGQQVTLSCSPISGHRSVSWYQQTPGQGLQFLFEYFSETQRNKGNFPGRFSGRQFSNSRSEMNVSTLELGDSALYLCASSLTEGYEQYFGPGTRLTVT.

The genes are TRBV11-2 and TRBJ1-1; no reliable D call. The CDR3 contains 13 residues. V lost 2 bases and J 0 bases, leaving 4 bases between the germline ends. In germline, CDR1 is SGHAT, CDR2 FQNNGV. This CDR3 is CASSLRLNTEAFF. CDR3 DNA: TGTGCCAGCAGCTTACGGCTGAACACTGAAGCTTTCTTT.

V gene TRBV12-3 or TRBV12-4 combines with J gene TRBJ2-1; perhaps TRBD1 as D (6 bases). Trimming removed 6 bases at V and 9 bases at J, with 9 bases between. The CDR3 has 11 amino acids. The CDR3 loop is CASRTGLEQFF. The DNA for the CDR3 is TGTGCCAGCAGAACAGGGCTTGAGCAGTTCTTC.

CDR3 sequence (DNA): TGCGCCAGCAGCCACACAGGGGGTACTAACTATGGCTACACCTTC. Translation: CASSHTGGTNYGYTF. The V call is TRBV4-1, the J call TRBJ1-2; TRBD1 matches at 8 bases. The CDR3 loop spans 15 amino acids. V trimming: 3 bases; J trimming: 0 bases; junction bases outside the gene matches: 3. Germline loops: CDR1 MGHRA, CDR2 YSYEKL.

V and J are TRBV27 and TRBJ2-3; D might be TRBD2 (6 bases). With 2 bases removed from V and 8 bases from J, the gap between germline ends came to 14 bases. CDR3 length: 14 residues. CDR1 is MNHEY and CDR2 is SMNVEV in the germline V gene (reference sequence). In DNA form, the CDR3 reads TGTGCCAGCAGTTTAACTAGCAAGATTGGTACGCAGTATTTT. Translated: CASSLTSKIGTQYF.

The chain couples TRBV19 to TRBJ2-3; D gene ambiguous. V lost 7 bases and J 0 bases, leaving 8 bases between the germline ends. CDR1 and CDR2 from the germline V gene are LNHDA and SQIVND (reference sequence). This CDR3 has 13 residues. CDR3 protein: CASNTYSTDTQYF. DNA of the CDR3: TGTGCCAGTAATACCTATAGCACAGATACGCAGTATTTT.

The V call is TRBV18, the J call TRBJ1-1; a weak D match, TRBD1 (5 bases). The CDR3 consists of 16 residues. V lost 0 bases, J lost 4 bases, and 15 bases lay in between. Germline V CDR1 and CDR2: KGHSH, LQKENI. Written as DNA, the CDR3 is TGTGCCAGCTCACCACCTACAGGATTGGAAGGCACTGAAGCTTTCTTT. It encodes CASSPPTGLEGTEAFF. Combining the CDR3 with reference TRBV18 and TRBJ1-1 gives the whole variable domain NAGVMQNPRHLVRRRGQEARLRCSPMKGHSHVYWYRQLPEEGLKFMVYLQKENIIDESGMPKERFSAEFPKEGPSILRIQQVVRGDSAAYFCASSPPTGLEGTEAFFGQGTRLTVV.

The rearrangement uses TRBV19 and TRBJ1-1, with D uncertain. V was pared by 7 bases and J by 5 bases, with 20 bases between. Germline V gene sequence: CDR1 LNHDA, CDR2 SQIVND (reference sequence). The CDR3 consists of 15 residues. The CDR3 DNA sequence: TGTGCCAGTACCCTGGTGGGTCGGGGTGCGACTGAAGCTTTCTTT. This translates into CASTLVGRGATEAFF.

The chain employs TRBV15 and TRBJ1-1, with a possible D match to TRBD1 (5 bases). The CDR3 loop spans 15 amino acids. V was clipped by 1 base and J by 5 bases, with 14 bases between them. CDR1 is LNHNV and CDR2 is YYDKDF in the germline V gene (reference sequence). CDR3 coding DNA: TGTGCCACCAGCAGAGGAGGGACGGAGTTTACTGAAGCTTTCTTT. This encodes CATSRGGTEFTEAFF. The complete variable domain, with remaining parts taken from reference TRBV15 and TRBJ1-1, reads DAMVIQNPRYQVTQFGKPVTLSCSQTLNHNVMYWYQQKSSQAPKLLFHYYDKDFNNEADTPDNFQSRRPNTSFCFLDIRSPGLGDTAMYLCATSRGGTEFTEAFFGQGTRLTVV.